A single sample is the source of the 31 T cell receptor beta chains below, sequenced in a study of cytotoxic CD8 clonotypes in ibrutinib-treated CLL. Data came from immunoSEQ multiplex PCR; TCRdb stores just in-frame clones and leaves some out. The sample carries approximately 280,000 clones, around 76% recorded once. The source was PBMCs, collected at disease progression, from a patient treated with ibrutinib. Receptor source: a human donor with chronic lymphocytic leukemia.

V usage is TRBV7-2 and J usage is TRBJ2-7; D gene unclear. CDR3 length: 15 residues. V was trimmed by 4 bases and J by 0 bases, leaving 13 bases between them. CDR1 and CDR2 from the germline V gene are SGHTA and FQGNSA. The chain's CDR3 is CASSSRTSRSYEQYF. CDR3 nucleotides: TGTGCCAGCAGCTCTAGAACCAGCCGCTCCTACGAGCAGTACTTC.

The genes are TRBV6-5 and TRBJ1-5; D ambiguous. V was shortened by 4 bases and J by 5 bases, with 12 bases between the two germline ends. The V gene's germline CDR1 is MNHEY and CDR2 SVGAGI. CDR3 length: 14 residues. The CDR3 DNA reads as TGTGCCAGCAGTTTTTGGGGTTCGGATCAGCCCCAGCATTTT. This encodes CASSFWGSDQPQHF.

The chain recombines TRBV10-3 with TRBJ2-3; 9 bases match TRBD2. Per the germline V gene, CDR1 is ENHRY and CDR2 is SYGVKD. The V segment lost 6 bases and the J segment 2 bases; nucleotides outside the gene matches: 3. CDR3 length equals 14 residues. The CDR3 protein is CAIRLAGPTDTQYF. CDR3 in DNA: TGTGCCATCAGGCTAGCGGGACCCACAGATACGCAGTATTTT.

The chain carries TRBV9 and TRBJ2-5; 12 bases align to TRBD2. The CDR3 totals 16 residues. The junction had 9 bases not matched to a gene; V was cut back by 4 bases and J by 5 bases. Germline V lookup: CDR1 SGDLS, CDR2 YYNGEE. This CDR3 reads CASSSRLAGAGETQYF. CDR3 in DNA: TGTGCCAGCAGCTCTCGACTAGCGGGAGCCGGGGAGACCCAGTACTTC.

This clone was counted a single time. This chain uses TRBV15 with TRBJ1-2; 10 bases map to TRBD1. The CDR3 has 15 amino acids. After removal of 3 bases from V and 4 bases from J, the junction contained 5 bases not matched to a gene. Germline V lookup: CDR1 LNHNV, CDR2 YYDKDF (reference sequence). The CDR3 loop reads CATSSQGQGTYGYTF. CDR3 bases: TGTGCCACCAGCAGCCAGGGACAGGGGACCTATGGCTACACCTTC.

The chain uses TRBV18 and TRBJ2-3; D gene ambiguous. The CDR3 has 14 amino acids. Germline V gives CDR1 KGHSH, CDR2 LQKENI. V dropped 2 bases and J dropped 0 bases, with 6 bases sitting between them. Here the CDR3 reads CASSPETSTDTQYF. In DNA form, the CDR3 reads TGTGCCAGCTCACCAGAGACAAGCACAGATACGCAGTATTTT.

The chain carries TRBV5-1 and TRBJ2-1, with D maybe TRBD2 (5 bases). Germline V gene data show CDR1 as SGHRS and CDR2 as YFSETQ. The CDR3 covers 15 residues. Trimming removed 3 bases from V and 0 bases from J, with 10 bases in between. The CDR3 sequence is CASSSGGGSYNEQFF. The DNA for the CDR3 is TGCGCCAGCAGCTCAGGAGGTGGCTCCTACAATGAGCAGTTCTTC.

The V call is TRBV10-3, the J call TRBJ2-5; TRBD1 aligns across 10 bases. The germline V gene has CDR1 ENHRY and CDR2 SYGVKD. The length of the CDR3 is 14 residues. With V trimmed by 6 bases and J by 2 bases, 3 bases remained unmatched. The CDR3 coding sequence is TGTGCCATCAGGGACAGGGGGAAACAAGAGACCCAGTACTTC. Protein product: CAIRDRGKQETQYF.

This clone was counted once. The chain joins TRBV14 to TRBJ2-7; D is tentatively TRBD1 or TRBD2 (5 bases each). Germline-derived CDR1 and CDR2 are SGHDN and FVKESK. V lost 4 bases and J lost 5, with 12 bases in between. The CDR3 contains 13 residues. The CDR3 coding sequence is TGTGCCAGCAGCCTTCTGAGGGACCACGAGCAGTACTTC. Its protein product is CASSLLRDHEQYF.

This clone has only a few counts. The chain joins TRBV25-1 to TRBJ2-5; D perhaps matches TRBD1 (5 bases). The germline CDR1 and CDR2 sequences are MGHDK and SYGVNS. CDR3 size: 13 residues. The V end lost 4 bases, the J end lost 5 bases, and 11 bases lay between the germline ends. The CDR3 sequence is CASSVGLGETQYF. In DNA form, the CDR3 reads TGTGCCAGCAGTGTGGGGCTGGGTGAGACCCAGTACTTC.

The rearrangement uses TRBV4-1 and TRBJ2-1, with D perhaps matching TRBD2 (5 bases). Per germline, CDR1 MGHRA and CDR2 YSYEKL. The CDR3 is 15 amino acids. V was shortened by 4 bases and J by 7 bases, with 17 bases between the two germline ends. The CDR3 reads CASSPSSLAGNEQFF. Here the CDR3 DNA reads TGCGCCAGCAGCCCAAGTTCCCTAGCTGGGAATGAGCAGTTCTTC.

This chain joins TRBV6-1 and TRBJ1-6; D ambiguous. The V and J ends lost 4 bases and 9 bases respectively, with 13 bases between them. CDR3 length: 14 residues. Germline CDR1 and CDR2: MNHNS and SASEGT. The CDR3 nucleotides read TGTGCCAGCAGTGTTCTGATTATAGGTTCACCCCTCCACTTT. Amino acids: CASSVLIIGSPLHF.

This clone was counted between two and nine times. The chain is built from TRBV5-1 and TRBJ2-2, with 10 bases that match TRBD1. The CDR3 is 18 residues long. Germline V gene data show CDR1 as SGHRS and CDR2 as YFSETQ. The V and J ends lost 2 bases and 2 bases, in that order; junction bases with no gene match: 9. In DNA, the CDR3 is TGCGCCAGCAGCTTCCGGGACAGGGGCGCCACTAACACCGGGGAGCTGTTTTTT. Translation gives CASSFRDRGATNTGELFF.

The chain couples TRBV11-1 to TRBJ2-7; D not certain. V lost 1 base and J 0 bases, leaving 7 bases between the germline ends. CDR1 and CDR2 (germline): SGHAT, FQDESV (reference sequence). This CDR3 has 14 residues. This CDR3 is CASSLDLSSYEQYF. The CDR3 DNA reads as TGTGCCAGCAGCTTAGATTTAAGCTCCTACGAGCAGTACTTC.

CDR3 region: CASSLNPGQMNTEAFF. The CDR3, as DNA: TGTGCCAGCAGCTTGAACCCGGGACAGATGAACACTGAAGCTTTCTTT. The chain uses TRBV5-4 and TRBJ1-1; 7 bases are shared with TRBD1. The trim removed 1 base at V and 0 bases at J, leaving 6 bases unmatched. This CDR3 has 16 residues. The germline CDR1 and CDR2 sequences are SGHNT and YYREEE (reference sequence). Complete variable domain (other parts from reference TRBV5-4 and TRBJ1-1): ETGVTQSPTHLIKTRGQQVTLRCSSQSGHNTVSWYQQALGQGPQFIFQYYREEENGRGNFPPRFSGLQFPNYSSELNVNALELDDSALYLCASSLNPGQMNTEAFFGQGTRLTVV.

The rearrangement joins TRBV6-6 to TRBJ2-3; D possibly uses TRBD1 or TRBD2 (5 bases each). Per germline, CDR1 MNHNY and CDR2 SVGAGI (reference sequence). This CDR3 is 15 amino acids long. Trimming took off 7 bases at V and 4 bases at J, with 18 bases between the two ends. CDR3 coding DNA: TGTGCCAGCATTCCGTTGGGGGTTGCGGCAGATACGCAGTATTTT. Its protein is CASIPLGVAADTQYF.

The gene calls are TRBV18 and TRBJ2-7; either TRBD1 or TRBD2 may supply D (5 bases each). Germline lookup yields CDR1 KGHSH and CDR2 LQKENI. The CDR3 is 16 amino acids. Trimming stripped 6 bases from V and 3 bases from J, with 21 bases between. Here the CDR3 reads CASSPTPGRKDYEQYF. The CDR3 coding sequence is TGTGCCAGCTCGCCAACGCCGGGACGGAAAGACTACGAGCAGTACTTC.

The chain uses TRBV15 and TRBJ1-2; D not certain. Germline lookup yields CDR1 LNHNV and CDR2 YYDKDF (reference sequence). V lost 5 bases to trimming and J lost 2 bases, with 12 bases between them. CDR3 size: 14 residues. CDR3 region: CATSAFEENYGYTF. The CDR3 DNA reads TGTGCCACCAGCGCCTTTGAAGAAAACTATGGCTACACCTTC.

The chain has TRBV29-1 and TRBJ2-7; D is unresolved. The length of the CDR3 is 14 residues. Germline V gives CDR1 SQVTM, CDR2 ANQGSEA. Deletions cut 1 base from V and 3 bases from J, with 13 bases between. The CDR3 sequence: CSVEGLNNNYEQYF. The CDR3 DNA follows: TGCAGCGTTGAAGGGCTCAACAATAACTACGAGCAGTACTTC.

The chain carries TRBV9 and TRBJ2-3, with D possibly TRBD2 on 6 matching bases. CDR1 and CDR2 (germline): SGDLS, YYNGEE. V shed 7 bases and J shed 2 bases, with 14 bases lying between them. The length of the CDR3 is 14 residues. In nucleotides, the CDR3 is TGTGCCAGCTCTATGGCGGGGAACACAGATACGCAGTATTTT. This translates into CASSMAGNTDTQYF.

The J gene is TRBJ1-1, the V gene TRBV5-1, with 9 positions matching TRBD1. The junction had 9 bases not matched to a gene; V was cut back by 1 base and J by 5 bases. The CDR3 extends over 16 amino acids. Germline loops: CDR1 SGHRS, CDR2 YFSETQ. CDR3 in DNA: TGCGCCAGCAGCTTGAGACCAAACAGGGGGCTTACTGAAGCTTTCTTT. It specifies CASSLRPNRGLTEAFF. The whole variable domain, filled in from reference TRBV5-1 and TRBJ1-1, reads KAGVTQTPRYLIKTRGQQVTLSCSPISGHRSVSWYQQTPGQGLQFLFEYFSETQRNKGNFPGRFSGRQFSNSRSEMNVSTLELGDSALYLCASSLRPNRGLTEAFFGQGTRLTVV.

This clone occurred a few times. The CDR3 protein is CASSLSGRQGYGYTF. The CDR3 DNA reads TGCGCCAGCAGCCTAAGCGGACGACAGGGCTATGGCTACACCTTC. This chain uses TRBV5-1 with TRBJ1-2; 7 nucleotides line up with TRBD1. V lost 4 bases, J lost 4 bases, and 10 bases stayed unmatched. CDR3 size: 15 residues. The germline CDR1 and CDR2 sequences are SGHRS and YFSETQ.

The chain joins TRBV19 to TRBJ2-3; 13 bases match TRBD2. J gave up 2 bases and V 5 bases, and 4 bases lay outside the gene matches. The CDR3 runs to 16 residues. Germline values: CDR1 LNHDA, CDR2 SQIVND (reference sequence). Here the CDR3 DNA reads TGTGCCAGTAGTCTTGGGACTAGCGGGGTCACAGATACGCAGTATTTT. It codes for CASSLGTSGVTDTQYF.

The J gene is TRBJ1-5, the V gene TRBV19; 7 bases agree with TRBD1. Germline V gene lookup returns CDR1 LNHDA and CDR2 SQIVND (reference sequence). The CDR3 extends over 16 amino acids. V dropped 3 bases and J dropped 4; count of bases not matched to a gene: 9. The DNA of the CDR3 is TGTGCCAGTAGTATTCTGACAGGGCGGGGGAATCAGCCCCAGCATTTT. Its translation is CASSILTGRGNQPQHF.

This chain joins TRBV10-3 and TRBJ2-2; possible D gene TRBD1, 5 bases. The CDR3 is 15 residues long. Trimming took 10 bases from V and 5 from J, leaving 20 bases between them. CDR1 and CDR2 (germline): ENHRY, SYGVKD. CDR3 nucleotide sequence: TGTGCCACCAGCCTCGGACAAGCGAGGACCGGGGAGCTGTTTTTT. It translates to CATSLGQARTGELFF.

The chain links TRBV5-6 to TRBJ1-6; the D gene is possibly TRBD1 (5 bases). CDR1 and CDR2 (germline): SGHDT, YYEEEE. Trimming stripped 0 bases from V and 7 bases from J, with 17 bases between. The CDR3 has 17 residues. The CDR3 sequence is CASSLVAGTVANSPLHF. The CDR3 bases are TGTGCCAGCAGCTTGGTGGCAGGGACGGTCGCGAATTCACCCCTCCACTTT.

The rearrangement links TRBV4-1 to TRBJ2-5, with 8 bases that match TRBD2. The germline V gene encodes CDR1 MGHRA and CDR2 YSYEKL. This CDR3 is 17 amino acids long. Unmatched junction bases numbered 16, after V lost 3 bases and J lost 7 bases. The CDR3: CASSHGPGLVAPGTQYF. For the CDR3, the DNA is TGCGCCAGCAGCCATGGGCCGGGACTAGTGGCCCCAGGGACCCAGTACTTC.

The rearrangement uses TRBV2 and TRBJ1-6; no firm D call. Germline V lookup: CDR1 SNHLY, CDR2 FYNNEI. The V gene lost 1 base and the J gene lost 9 bases, with 10 bases spanning the gap. The CDR3 loop spans 14 amino acids. The CDR3 DNA reads as TGTGCCAGCAGTGAAGAGACCATGAGTTCACCCCTCCACTTT. Its translation is CASSEETMSSPLHF.

The rearrangement links TRBV13 to TRBJ1-2, with D perhaps matching TRBD1 (6 bases). Germline lookup yields CDR1 PRHDT and CDR2 FYEKMQ (reference sequence). This CDR3 contains 14 residues. Trimming pared 4 bases from V and 8 bases from J, leaving 17 bases between. Here the CDR3 reads CASSSQGLSRGYTF. The CDR3 nucleotides are TGTGCCAGCAGCTCACAGGGTCTTTCAAGAGGCTACACCTTC.

The V gene is TRBV5-1, the J gene TRBJ1-6; 8 bases map to TRBD1. Germline CDR1 and CDR2: SGHRS and YFSETQ. CDR3 size: 13 residues. V lost 5 bases to trimming and J lost 9 bases; unmatched junction nucleotides: 4. CDR3 region: CASSIDRGSPLHF. CDR3 in DNA: TGCGCCAGCAGTATCGACAGGGGTTCACCCCTCCACTTT.

As regards this clone: Other DNA sequences within the sample encode an identical CDR3. The J gene is TRBJ2-1, the V gene TRBV7-2; D is undetermined. V lost 1 base, J lost 6 bases, and 4 bases lay in between. The germline CDR1 and CDR2 sequences are SGHTA and FQGNSA. The length of the CDR3 is 12 residues. Written as DNA, the CDR3 is TGTGCCAGCAGCTTAGTAGTCAATGAGCAGTTCTTC. Its protein product is CASSLVVNEQFF.